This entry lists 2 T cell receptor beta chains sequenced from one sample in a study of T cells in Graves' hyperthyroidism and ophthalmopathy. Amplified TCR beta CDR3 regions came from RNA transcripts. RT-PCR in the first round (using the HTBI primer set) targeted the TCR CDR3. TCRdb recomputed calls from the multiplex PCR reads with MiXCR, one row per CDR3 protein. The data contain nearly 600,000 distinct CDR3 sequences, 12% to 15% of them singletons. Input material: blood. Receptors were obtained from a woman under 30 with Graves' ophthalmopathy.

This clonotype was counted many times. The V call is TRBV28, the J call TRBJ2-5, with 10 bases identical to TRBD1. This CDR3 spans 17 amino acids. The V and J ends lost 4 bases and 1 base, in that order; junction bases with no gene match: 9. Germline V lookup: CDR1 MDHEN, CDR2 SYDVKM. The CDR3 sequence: CASSSHRQGASQETQYF. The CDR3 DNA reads TGTGCCAGCAGTTCCCATAGACAGGGGGCGTCCCAAGAGACCCAGTACTTC.

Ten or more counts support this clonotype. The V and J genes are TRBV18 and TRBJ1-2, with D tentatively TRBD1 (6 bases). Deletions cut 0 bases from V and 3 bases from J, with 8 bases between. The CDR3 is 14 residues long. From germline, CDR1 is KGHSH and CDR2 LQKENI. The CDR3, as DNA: TGTGCCAGCTCACCACCCAGGGGAGACTATGGCTACACCTTC. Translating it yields CASSPPRGDYGYTF.